This entry features one T cell receptor beta chain sequence. Its antigen remains unknown. These data are taken from a study of memory CD4+ T cells and cytomegalovirus serostatus. Study-level results: About 40% of the roughly 150 known CMV-associated TCRbeta sequences appeared in CD4+ memory.

Single viable CD3+CD4+CD8-CD45RO+ cells were sorted as the memory CD4+ T cells. Produced via immunoSEQ multiplex PCR; TCRdb's table is partial and in-frame only. Here the sample spans roughly 49,000 clones, 82% being singletons. Trimming removed 3 bases from V and 10 bases from J, with 19 bases in between. The V gene's germline CDR1 is MGHDK and CDR2 SYGVNS. The CDR3 sequence is 16 residues long. The receptor comes from an adult in good health and CMV-seronegative. V is TRBV25-1 and J is TRBJ1-6; weak D call: TRBD1 (6 bases). Sequencing input: memory CD4+ T cells from blood. Written as DNA, the CDR3 is TGTGCCAGCAGTGACCCAAATTCAGGGACAAAGTCACCCCTCCACTTT. This sequence encodes CASSDPNSGTKSPLHF.